What follows describes a single T cell receptor (beta chain). Its target is unknown. The data were taken from a study of response to subunit inactivated influenza vaccine. Regarding the study as a whole: Every seasonal influenza vaccination brings in few new T cells, the authors suggested.

TCRdb re-analysed the RT-PCR reads in MiXCR, keeping a single row per CDR3 protein. The sample lists about 700,000 distinct CDR3 sequences, around 13% seen once, with 6.5% to 8.5% in the top ten. The J segment lost 5 bases and the V segment lost 0 bases, leaving 10 bases of the junction unmatched. The CDR3 consists of 16 residues. Looked up from germline, CDR1 is SGHDN and CDR2 is FVKESK. The rearrangement uses TRBV14 and TRBJ2-7; 7 bases fit TRBD2. The sequences come from PBMCs from blood, collected 14 days before vaccination. This sequence was found in a man aged 50 to 60 who received an inactivated influenza vaccine. CDR3 DNA sequence: TGTGCCAGCAGCCAAGATCCGGGGGAGGGGAAGAACGAGCAGTACTTC. Protein product: CASSQDPGEGKNEQYF.